This entry is about one T cell receptor (beta chain). The antigen remains undetermined. This CDR3 contains 16 residues. The germline CDR1 and CDR2 sequences are SGHTA and FQGNSA. Deletions cut 0 bases from V and 0 bases from J, with 9 bases between. This sample is drawn from a study of T cell responses to AZD1222 COVID-19 vaccine. General study findings and limits: Regions left unmutated in variants are reportedly the target of nearly half of spike-specific TCRs. Repertoires were obtained solely post-peak T cell response.

Measured with immunoSEQ multiplex PCR; TCRdb has only the in-frame clones, and not every one. Of 150,000 to 200,000 clones detected, around 90% appear once; the ten largest clones hold roughly 1.7%. The receptor's source is an adult in good health. The source was peripheral blood, collected on day 0 of AZD1222 vaccination. The rearrangement uses TRBV7-2 and TRBJ2-1; D possibly corresponds to TRBD2 (5 bases). The CDR3 loop reads CASSLAPGVSYNEQFF. CDR3 nucleotide sequence: TGTGCCAGCAGCTTAGCTCCCGGGGTCTCCTACAATGAGCAGTTCTTC.